The 17 T cell receptor beta chains in this list originate from one sample, sequenced in a study of T cells in women clearing cervical HPV infection. Assay used: immunoSEQ multiplex PCR; TCRdb lists only in-frame clones, some missing. The table lists under 45,000 clones. Sequenced input: blood buffy coat. These receptors were collected from a woman between 18 and 75 years old with a cervical HPV16 infection that either progressed to CIN3+ or cleared (not recorded which).

A word on this clone: The read ends 3 residues shy of where the CDR3 ends; the end is completed using the germline J gene. V usage is TRBV5-1 and J usage is TRBJ1-1; TRBD1 is a possible D gene (5 bases). V was clipped by 1 base and J by 3 bases, with 7 bases between them. This CDR3 comprises 13 residues. Germline V gene data show CDR1 as SGHRS and CDR2 as YFSETQ. CDR3 DNA, as far as it was read: TGCGCCAGCAGCTTGCTCAGGGACACTGAA. This sequence encodes CASSLLRDTE. The full CDR3 sequence reads CASSLLRDTEAFF.

Comments on this clone: Read coverage stops 3 residues before the CDR3 terminus; the germline J gene supplies the remainder. The J gene is TRBJ2-5, the V gene TRBV5-6; 9 nucleotides align to TRBD2. This CDR3 is 14 amino acids long. Trimming removed 4 bases from V and 1 base from J; junction bases left unmatched: 2. Per the germline V gene, CDR1 is SGHDT and CDR2 is YYEEEE. Partial CDR3 DNA: TGTGCCAGCAGCCCAGCGGGGGGCCAAGAGACC. It encodes CASSPAGGQET. The full CDR3 protein is CASSPAGGQETQYF. The full variable domain, completed using reference TRBV5-6 and TRBJ2-5, is DAGVTQSPTHLIKTRGQQVTLRCSPKSGHDTVSWYQQALGQGPQFIFQYYEEEERQRGNFPDRFSGHQFPNYSSELNVNALLLGDSALYLCASSPAGGQETQYFGPGTRLLVL.

In regard to this clone: The CDR3 end is not reached by the read, which stops 3 residues before it; the germline J gene fills it in. The chain joins TRBV19 to TRBJ2-3, with D possibly matching TRBD2 (6 bases). In germline, CDR1 is LNHDA, CDR2 SQIVND (reference sequence). The CDR3 covers 13 residues. The covered CDR3 bases are TGTGCCACCTCCCGACTAGACCAAGAGACG. Translation: CATSRLDQET. From start to end, the CDR3 is CATSRLDQETQYF.

Notes on this clone: Read sequence stops 3 residues before the CDR3 end, and the germline J gene provides the missing end. The V and J genes are TRBV2 and TRBJ2-3; TRBD2 is a possible D gene (6 bases). Germline CDR1 reads SNHLY; CDR2 reads FYNNEI. The CDR3 runs to 15 residues. The CDR3 protein is CASTYQAGGQETQYF. CDR3 bases read: TGTGCCAGCACGTACCAGGCCGGGGGTCAAGAGACG.

Comments on this clone: The CDR3 end lies 3 residues beyond the end of the read and is filled in from the germline J gene. The chain employs TRBV20-1 and TRBJ2-1, with 8 bases that match TRBD2. The V gene end was trimmed by 1 base and the J gene end by 5 bases; junction bases not matched to a gene: 10. The germline V gene encodes CDR1 DFQATT and CDR2 SNEGSKA (reference sequence). CDR3 length: 16 residues. The CDR3 sequence is CSARALAGAGNNEQFF. The CDR3 bases that were read are TGCAGTGCTAGAGCCCTAGCGGGTGCGGGGAACAATGAG.

Regarding this clone: Coverage ceases 3 residues before the CDR3 finishes, and the germline J gene fills in the end. The chain is built from TRBV7-2 and TRBJ2-3, with 9 bases fitting TRBD1. Germline V lookup: CDR1 SGHTA, CDR2 FQGNSA. The CDR3 is made up of 15 amino acids. V shed 8 bases and J 4 bases; nucleotides not matched to a gene: 10. This CDR3 is CASGRTGQGSDTQYF. Partial CDR3 DNA: TGTGCCAGCGGCCGAACGGGACAGGGATCAGATACG.

As concerns this clone: The CDR3 goes on 3 residues after the read ends, and that part is filled in from the germline J gene. The V and J genes are TRBV20-1 and TRBJ2-7; no reliable D call. The V and J ends lost 4 bases and 0 bases respectively, with 13 bases between them. Germline V gene lookup returns CDR1 DFQATT and CDR2 SNEGSKA (reference sequence). This CDR3 contains 14 residues. The CDR3 loop is CSATIPGLSYEQYF. CDR3 DNA (partial): TGCAGTGCTACCATACCGGGTCTCTCCTACGAG.

A note on this clone: The missing CDR3 end, 3 residues past where the read stops, is filled in from the germline J gene. The J gene is TRBJ1-6, the V gene TRBV7-8, with 10 bases lining up with TRBD1. The J segment lost 7 bases and the V segment lost 3 bases, leaving 6 bases of the junction unmatched. The CDR3 covers 16 residues. Germline CDR1 SGHVS, CDR2 FQNEAQ. CDR3 bases read: TGTGCCAGCAGCTTTTCGACAGGGGGCCTGAATTCACCC. Its translation: CASSFSTGGLNSP. The CDR3 reads in full as CASSFSTGGLNSPLHF.

Regarding this clone: The read ends 3 residues before the CDR3 terminus; that terminus is restored from the germline J gene. The chain carries TRBV19 and TRBJ1-2; D not certain. Germline V gene sequence: CDR1 LNHDA, CDR2 SQIVND (reference sequence). CDR3 length equals 15 residues. The DNA read from the CDR3 is TGTGCCAGTAGTATAATAGCGGGAGCCCCCTACGAC. Its protein is CASSIIAGAPYD. The entire CDR3 is CASSIIAGAPYDYTF.

Remarks on this clone: The sequence runs out 3 residues before the end of the CDR3; the remainder is reconstructed from the germline J gene. This chain connects TRBV5-4 to TRBJ1-1; the D is unclear. V lost 2 bases and J 1 base, leaving 6 bases between the germline ends. The length of the CDR3 is 13 residues. Germline CDR1 SGHNT, CDR2 YYREEE (reference sequence). Here the CDR3 reads CASSFGGNTEAFF. The DNA read from the CDR3 is TGTGCCAGCAGCTTCGGTGGGAACACTGAA.

For this clone: The read terminates 3 residues before the CDR3 end, so the remaining end is supplied by the germline J gene. The V call is TRBV19, the J call TRBJ2-2; D remains ambiguous. Per germline, CDR1 LNHDA and CDR2 SQIVND (reference sequence). The CDR3 has 12 residues. CDR3 sequence: CASSIVGKKLFF. Partial CDR3 DNA: TGTGCCAGTAGTATAGTTGGCAAAAAG.

Comments on this clone: The CDR3 end is not reached by the read, which stops 3 residues before it; the germline J gene fills it in. The chain has TRBV5-1 and TRBJ2-1, with 7 positions matching TRBD2. Trimming cost V 7 bases and J 1 base; bases outside gene matches: 8. Germline loops: CDR1 SGHRS, CDR2 YFSETQ. The CDR3 spans 15 residues. CDR3 DNA (partial): TGCGCCAGCTGGGGGGAGGGAGGTTCCTACAATGAG. It specifies CASWGEGGSYNE. The entire CDR3 protein is CASWGEGGSYNEQFF.

For this clone: Coverage ceases 3 residues before the CDR3 finishes, and the germline J gene fills in the end. The chain employs TRBV30 and TRBJ2-3; D unclear. The CDR3 runs 15 residues. Germline V gene lookup returns CDR1 GTSNPN and CDR2 SVGIG (reference sequence). CDR3 residues: CAWSVSAAAQETQYF. The CDR3 bases that were read are TGTGCCTGGAGTGTAAGTGCGGCGGCCCAAGAGACG. The entire variable domain, with the rest obtained from reference TRBV30 and TRBJ2-3, is as follows: SQTIHQWPATLVQPVGSPLSLECTVEGTSNPNLYWYRQAAGRGLQLLFYSVGIGQISSEVPQNLSASRPQDRQFILSSKKLLLSDSGFYLCAWSVSAAAQETQYFGPGTRLTVL.

As to this clone: The observed sequence ends 3 residues before the CDR3 terminus, with the missing tail filled in from the germline J gene. This chain uses TRBV5-1 with TRBJ2-3, with 10 positions matching TRBD2. This CDR3 has 17 amino acids. CDR1 is SGHRS and CDR2 is YFSETQ in the germline V gene. J gave up 4 bases and V 4 bases, and 12 bases lay outside the gene matches. CDR3 residues: CASSLPGLAEGSDTQYF. CDR3 bases read: TGCGCCAGCAGCCTACCTGGACTAGCGGAGGGCTCAGATACG.

With respect to this clone: The read terminates 3 residues ahead of where the CDR3 ends, so the germline J gene completes it. The V gene is TRBV20-1, the J gene TRBJ2-7; unclear D gene. The CDR3 sequence is 11 residues long. The germline gives CDR1 DFQATT, CDR2 SNEGSKA (reference sequence). V was shortened by 6 bases and J by 3 bases, with 9 bases between the two germline ends. The sequenced CDR3 bases are TGCAGTGCCGAGTCCGGCTACGAG. Protein: CSAESGYE. The whole CDR3 protein reads CSAESGYEQYF.

Points on this clone: Coverage ceases 3 residues before the CDR3 finishes, and the germline J gene fills in the end. The J gene is TRBJ2-1, the V gene TRBV7-3, with 7 bases aligning to TRBD1. J gave up 0 bases and V 5 bases, and 4 bases lay outside the gene matches. Germline values: CDR1 SGHTA, CDR2 FQGTGA. The CDR3 runs to 15 residues. Here the CDR3 reads CASSASGGSYNEQFF. The sequenced CDR3 bases are TGTGCCAGCAGCGCGTCAGGGGGCTCCTACAATGAG. Full variable domain (rest looked up from reference TRBV7-3 and TRBJ2-1): GAGVSQTPSNKVTEKGKYVELRCDPISGHTALYWYRQSLGQGPEFLIYFQGTGAADDSGLPNDRFFAVRPEGSVSTLKIQRTERGDSAVYLCASSASGGSYNEQFFGPGTRLTVL.

On this clone itself: The read ends 3 residues before the CDR3 terminus; that terminus is restored from the germline J gene. The same CDR3 can be traced to other DNA sequences in this sample. J is TRBJ1-6 and V is TRBV5-6; 7 positions match TRBD1. There are 14 residues in the CDR3. Trimming took 3 bases from V and 9 from J; bases not matched to a gene: 6. Per the germline V gene, CDR1 is SGHDT and CDR2 is YYEEEE. The DNA read from the CDR3 is TGTGCCAGCAGCTCCTGGACAGGAGGTTCACCC. Protein product: CASSSWTGGSP. The whole CDR3 is CASSSWTGGSPLHF.